These 5 T cell receptor beta chains came from one sample sequenced in a study of CD4+ T cells in melanoma. Data came from immunoSEQ multiplex PCR; TCRdb stores just in-frame clones and leaves some out. The profile covers roughly 19,000 clones, with around 80% appearing a single time and 9.7% taken by the ten largest. These receptors originate from a human donor with melanoma.

The chain has TRBV6-1 and TRBJ2-5; possible D gene TRBD1, 6 bases. The CDR3 spans 13 residues. V lost 6 bases to trimming and J lost 5 bases, with 13 bases between them. CDR1 is MNHNS, CDR2 SASEGT, per germline. CDR3 bases: TGTGCCAGCAGAAAACAGGGTGAGGAGACCCAGTACTTC. Translating gives CASRKQGEETQYF.

J is TRBJ2-1 and V is TRBV5-1; no reliable D call. Trimming stripped 7 bases from V and 9 bases from J, with 11 bases between. The CDR3 contains 11 residues. CDR1 is SGHRS, CDR2 YFSETQ, per germline. CDR3 DNA: TGCGCCAGCTCCCCCGGTGGTGAGCAGTTCTTC. It translates to CASSPGGEQFF.

The CDR3 is CASSPLNTEAFF. DNA of the CDR3: TGTGCCAGCTCACCGTTGAACACTGAAGCTTTCTTT. The J gene is TRBJ1-1, the V gene TRBV18; no firm D call. V was clipped by 3 bases and J by 0 bases, with 2 bases between them. Germline CDR1 is KGHSH and CDR2 is LQKENI. The CDR3 covers 12 residues.

V usage is TRBV7-2 and J usage is TRBJ2-5; 7 nucleotides line up with TRBD1. The CDR3 has 14 amino acids. Per germline, CDR1 SGHTA and CDR2 FQGNSA. The J segment lost 7 bases and the V segment lost 4 bases, leaving 9 bases of the junction unmatched. DNA of the CDR3: TGTGCCAGCAGCTATCCCGAGGGGGCCGGGACCCAGTACTTC. Encoded protein: CASSYPEGAGTQYF.

The rearrangement joins TRBV5-6 to TRBJ1-1; unclear D gene. Trimming shortened V by 2 bases and J by 0 bases, and 11 bases separated the two germline ends. The CDR3 consists of 15 residues. Germline V gene sequence: CDR1 SGHDT, CDR2 YYEEEE. The CDR3 is CASSFGVWVNTEAFF. The DNA of the CDR3 is TGTGCCAGCAGCTTCGGTGTATGGGTGAACACTGAAGCTTTCTTT.